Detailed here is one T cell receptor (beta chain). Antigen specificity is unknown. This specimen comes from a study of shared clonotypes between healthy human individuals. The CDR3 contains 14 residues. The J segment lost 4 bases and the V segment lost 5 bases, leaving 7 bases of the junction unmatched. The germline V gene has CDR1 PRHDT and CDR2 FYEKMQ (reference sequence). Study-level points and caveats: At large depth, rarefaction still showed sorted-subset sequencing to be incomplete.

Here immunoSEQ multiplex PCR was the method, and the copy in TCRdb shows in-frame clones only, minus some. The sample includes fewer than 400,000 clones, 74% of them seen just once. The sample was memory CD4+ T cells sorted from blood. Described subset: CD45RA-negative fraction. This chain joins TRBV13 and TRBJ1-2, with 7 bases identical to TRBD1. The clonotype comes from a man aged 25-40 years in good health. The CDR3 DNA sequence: TGTGCCAGCAGCCAGGGGACAGCCGTCTATGGCTACACCTTC. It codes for CASSQGTAVYGYTF.